This T cell receptor (beta chain) was obtained from a study of T cells in Graves' hyperthyroidism and ophthalmopathy. From RNA transcripts, TCR beta CDR3 regions were amplified. Using the HTBI primer set, a first-round RT-PCR was run on the TCR CDR3. MiXCR, run by TCRdb on the multiplex PCR reads, gives a single entry per CDR3 protein. Counted here are 600,000 to 700,000 distinct CDR3 sequences, 40% to 55% occurring once; the ten biggest clones make up about 7%. Notes on the study in general: Ophthalmopathy was identified by the model a median around 6 months ahead of onset.

As concerns this clonotype: The antigen is undetermined.

Trimming took 6 bases from V and 6 from J, leaving 20 bases between them. CDR1 is WSHSY, CDR2 SAAADI, per germline. The CDR3 extends over 15 amino acids. The receptor comes from an adult man with Graves' disease, either hyperthyroidism or ophthalmopathy (not recorded which). Sequenced input: peripheral blood or thyroid tissue (not recorded which). The rearrangement uses TRBV10-2 and TRBJ2-5, with a weak D call TRBD1 (5 bases). CDR3 in amino acids: CASSLAREVRQTQYF. The CDR3 DNA sequence: TGCGCCAGCAGCCTTGCCAGGGAAGTGCGTCAGACCCAGTACTTC.